The 31 T cell receptor beta chains listed next were all sequenced from one sample in a study of cytomegalovirus exposure and HLA in healthy donors. Primers for the PCR totalled 60 Vbeta and 13 Jbeta. TCRdb's copy holds only in-frame clones and misses some; the assay was immunoSEQ multiplex PCR. The repertoire holds approximately 170,000 clones, about 80% seen once, with more than 2% in the top ten. Sequencing was performed on PBMCs. These TCRs come from a young woman in good health and CMV-seropositive.

The chain is built from TRBV28 and TRBJ2-7; 12 bases match TRBD2. The CDR3 consists of 13 residues. Germline CDR1 and CDR2: MDHEN and SYDVKM. The V gene end was trimmed by 7 bases and the J gene end by 7 bases; junction bases not matched to a gene: 5. The CDR3 loop reads CASKFGTSGEQYF. The CDR3 DNA sequence: TGTGCCAGCAAATTCGGGACTAGCGGGGAGCAGTACTTC.

The V call is TRBV5-1, the J call TRBJ2-5; 9 bases line up with TRBD2. There are 18 residues in the CDR3. V lost 1 base, J lost 9 bases, and 19 bases stayed unmatched. From germline, CDR1 is SGHRS and CDR2 YFSETQ. The CDR3 coding sequence is TGCGCCAGCAGCTTGCGAATAGCGGGGGACCCTACAGGGGAGGCCCAGTACTTC. It translates to CASSLRIAGDPTGEAQYF.

This rearrangement joins TRBV30 to TRBJ1-5; TRBD1 matches 12 bases. This CDR3 has 16 amino acids. With V trimmed by 4 bases and J by 7 bases, 11 bases remained unmatched. The germline V gene encodes CDR1 GTSNPN and CDR2 SVGIG (reference sequence). The CDR3 sequence is CAWTGTGGSTGQPQHF. CDR3 bases: TGTGCCTGGACCGGGACAGGGGGCTCTACTGGACAGCCCCAGCATTTT.

The chain uses TRBV30 and TRBJ1-4, with D possibly being TRBD1 (5 bases). V was shortened by 1 base and J by 8 bases, with 17 bases between the two germline ends. Germline V gene sequence: CDR1 GTSNPN, CDR2 SVGIG (reference sequence). This CDR3 contains 15 residues. The CDR3 nucleotides read TGTGCCTGGAGTGGGAAAGGGGATTTGAAGGAAAAACTGTTTTTT. Protein: CAWSGKGDLKEKLFF.

The rearrangement joins TRBV9 to TRBJ2-3; D ambiguous. Germline CDR1 and CDR2: SGDLS and YYNGEE. The CDR3 runs 13 residues. Between the trimmed V and J ends, which lost 3 bases and 6 bases, there was a span of 11 bases. For the CDR3, the DNA is TGTGCCAGCAGCGGAAGCCCGAGGGATACGCAGTATTTT. It encodes CASSGSPRDTQYF.

V gene TRBV6-6 combines with J gene TRBJ2-3; perhaps TRBD2 as D (6 bases). In germline, CDR1 is MNHNY, CDR2 SVGAGI (reference sequence). The V end lost 2 bases, the J end lost 6 bases, and 9 bases lay between the germline ends. There are 13 residues in the CDR3. The CDR3, as DNA: TGTGCCAGCAGTTACCTCCGGGGGGATACGCAGTATTTT. It encodes CASSYLRGDTQYF.

This chain uses TRBV2 with TRBJ1-5; D is uncertain. CDR3 size: 14 residues. The germline gives CDR1 SNHLY, CDR2 FYNNEI. The V and J ends lost 0 bases and 5 bases respectively, with 8 bases between them. CDR3 sequence reads: CASSEAMVDQPQHF. The CDR3 DNA is TGTGCCAGCAGTGAAGCAATGGTAGATCAGCCCCAGCATTTT.

The chain links TRBV19 to TRBJ1-1; 9 bases fit TRBD1. In germline, CDR1 is LNHDA, CDR2 SQIVND (reference sequence). The V and J ends lost 3 bases and 1 base, in that order; junction bases with no gene match: 3. CDR3 length: 15 residues. Here the CDR3 DNA reads TGTGCCAGTAGTATCCTGGGACAGGGGAACACTGAAGCTTTCTTT. As protein: CASSILGQGNTEAFF.

The chain has TRBV5-1 and TRBJ1-1; 8 bases are a match to TRBD1. Germline V gene data show CDR1 as SGHRS and CDR2 as YFSETQ. This CDR3 region has 15 residues. After removal of 0 bases from V and 3 bases from J, the junction contained 4 bases not matched to a gene. The CDR3 DNA follows: TGCGCCAGCAGCTTGGCCGGACAGGGTCACACTGAAGCTTTCTTT. Amino acids: CASSLAGQGHTEAFF.

This sequence joins TRBV30 and TRBJ2-7; D perhaps matches TRBD1 (5 bases). CDR3 size: 13 residues. V lost 2 bases to trimming and J lost 3 bases, with 11 bases between them. The germline gives CDR1 GTSNPN, CDR2 SVGIG (reference sequence). CDR3 loop: CAWSRQGFYEQYF. The CDR3 DNA follows: TGTGCCTGGAGTCGGCAGGGTTTCTACGAGCAGTACTTC.

The rearrangement joins TRBV6-5 to TRBJ1-5; D uncertain. The CDR3 length is 15 residues. Germline-derived CDR1 and CDR2 are MNHEY and SVGAGI. The ends were cut back, 2 bases at V and 1 base at J, with 9 bases in the middle. The CDR3 DNA follows: TGTGCCAGCAGTTACCTGGGCAAGAGCAATCAGCCCCAGCATTTT. This encodes CASSYLGKSNQPQHF.

The chain is built from TRBV1 and TRBJ2-5; the D call TRBD2 from the table was never checked on the DNA. TRBV1 counts as a pseudogene. There are 16 residues in the CDR3. This CDR3 reads CTSSQVRGTPDETQYF. The CDR3 bases are TGCACCAGCAGCCAGGTCCGAGGCACCCCAGATGAGACCCAGTACTTC.

The chain combines TRBV25-1 with TRBJ1-5; 7 bases fit TRBD1. This CDR3 comprises 15 residues. Germline V gives CDR1 MGHDK, CDR2 SYGVNS. Germline trimming cut 3 bases from V and 3 bases from J; bases unmatched to any gene: 5. CDR3 in amino acids: CASSDLGQPNQPQHF. For the CDR3, the DNA is TGTGCCAGCAGTGATCTGGGACAGCCCAATCAGCCCCAGCATTTT.

The gene calls are TRBV15 and TRBJ1-1; D might be TRBD1 (5 bases). The CDR3 sequence is 12 residues long. The germline V and J ends were trimmed by 1 base and 9 bases, with 9 bases remaining between them. The V gene's germline CDR1 is LNHNV and CDR2 YYDKDF (reference sequence). In DNA, the CDR3 is TGTGCCACCAGCAGAGGGGGGGGGAAAGCTTTCTTT. It encodes CATSRGGGKAFF.

The chain recombines TRBV5-1 with TRBJ2-2; D call uncertain. The germline V gene encodes CDR1 SGHRS and CDR2 YFSETQ. V gave up 5 bases and J gave up 0 bases, with 8 bases separating them. The CDR3 spans 14 residues. CDR3 region: CASSNLTNTGELFF. The DNA for the CDR3 is TGCGCCAGCAGTAACTTAACGAACACCGGGGAGCTGTTTTTT.

The rearrangement uses TRBV29-1 and TRBJ1-3; D uncertain. This CDR3 spans 11 amino acids. Germline values: CDR1 SQVTM, CDR2 ANQGSEA. Trimming took 7 bases from V and 0 from J, leaving 4 bases between them. CDR3 DNA sequence: TGCAGCGCTCTCTCTGGAAACACCATATATTTT. It specifies CSALSGNTIYF.

The chain's CDR3 is CASSLQANIQYF. DNA for the CDR3: TGTGCCAGCTCACTTCAGGCAAACATTCAGTACTTC. V gene TRBV18 combines with J gene TRBJ2-4, with D unclear. The germline gives CDR1 KGHSH, CDR2 LQKENI. The CDR3 spans 12 residues. V lost 4 bases and J lost 6, with 7 bases in between.

The rearrangement links TRBV9 to TRBJ2-5; 13 bases line up with TRBD2. From germline, CDR1 is SGDLS and CDR2 YYNGEE. The CDR3 has 16 amino acids. With 3 bases clipped from V and 4 bases from J, the junction kept 6 bases outside the gene matches. The CDR3 coding sequence is TGTGCCAGCAGCGGTCCGGGACTAGCGGGAACAGAGACCCAGTACTTC. Protein: CASSGPGLAGTETQYF.

The chain links TRBV5-1 to TRBJ2-7, with 15 nucleotides matching TRBD2. This CDR3 spans 18 amino acids. Per germline, CDR1 SGHRS and CDR2 YFSETQ. V gave up 4 bases and J gave up 5 bases; unmatched junction bases: 13. CDR3 sequence: CASSPGGLAGGGADEQYF. Written as DNA, the CDR3 is TGCGCCAGCAGCCCTGGGGGACTAGCGGGAGGCGGTGCGGACGAGCAGTACTTC.

The chain employs TRBV2 and TRBJ2-5; D call uncertain. The end of the DNA aligns better with TRBJ2-7, so the J call may be wrong. Germline CDR1 SNHLY, CDR2 FYNNEI. This CDR3 is built from 13 residues. CDR3 coding DNA: TGTGCCAGCAGTGAGACGAGCGCCTACGAGCAGTACTTC. This encodes CASSETSAYEQYF.

This clone occurred a few times. V and J are TRBV5-1 and TRBJ1-1, with D unclear. V dropped 7 bases and J dropped 1 base, with 11 bases sitting between them. There are 13 residues in the CDR3. Germline lookup yields CDR1 SGHRS and CDR2 YFSETQ. CDR3 bases: TGCGCCAGCGGGTTGGTAGCGAACACTGAAGCTTTCTTT. This codes for CASGLVANTEAFF.

Details on this clone: One junction end does not reproduce the germline sequence, and a read error may be involved. The CDR3: CASSPQEVPGEQFF. CDR3 nucleotide sequence: TGTGCAAGTAGCCCCCAAGAAGTCCCCGGTGAGCAGTTCTTC. The V gene is TRBV19, the J gene TRBJ2-1; D is unresolved. This CDR3 is 14 amino acids long. CDR1 LNHDA and CDR2 SQIVND come from the germline V gene (reference sequence).

The rearrangement links TRBV2 to TRBJ2-5, with D possibly matching TRBD1 (5 bases). Germline CDR1 is SNHLY and CDR2 is FYNNEI. Trimming cost V 1 base and J 5 bases, with 14 bases left between them. The CDR3 covers 15 residues. The CDR3 nucleotides read TGTGCCAGCAGTGAAGGCAACAGGTATCTTGAGACCCAGTACTTC. Amino acids: CASSEGNRYLETQYF. Supplemented by reference TRBV2 and TRBJ2-5, the full variable domain reads EPEVTQTPSHQVTQMGQEVILRCVPISNHLYFYWYRQILGQKVEFLVSFYNNEISEKSEIFDDQFSVERPDGSNFTLKIRSTKLEDSAMYFCASSEGNRYLETQYFGPGTRLLVL.

The chain combines TRBV5-5 with TRBJ2-5, with D tentatively TRBD1 (6 bases). This CDR3 spans 14 amino acids. The V and J ends lost 2 bases and 1 base respectively, with 9 bases between them. Germline V gives CDR1 SGHKS, CDR2 YYEKEE (reference sequence). The CDR3 nucleotides read TGTGCCAGCAGCTTAATGACAGGCCAAGAGACCCAGTACTTC. Amino acid sequence: CASSLMTGQETQYF. The entire variable domain, with the rest obtained from reference TRBV5-5 and TRBJ2-5, is as follows: DAGVTQSPTHLIKTRGQQVTLRCSPISGHKSVSWYQQVLGQGPQFIFQYYEKEERGRGNFPDRFSARQFPNYSSELNVNALLLGDSALYLCASSLMTGQETQYFGPGTRLLVL.

This clone was detected only a few times. The V call is TRBV4-3, the J call TRBJ2-1; D is possibly TRBD1 (5 bases). Germline CDR1 reads LGHNA; CDR2 reads YSLEER. The CDR3 has 13 amino acids. The V end lost 0 bases, the J end lost 13 bases, and 13 bases lay between the germline ends. The CDR3 protein is CASSQDLETVQFF. CDR3 in DNA: TGCGCCAGCAGCCAAGATCTTGAGACAGTACAGTTCTTC.

V and J are TRBV2 and TRBJ2-5; D is perhaps TRBD1 (6 bases). This CDR3 is 14 amino acids long. The V gene lost 6 bases and the J gene lost 0 bases, with 11 bases spanning the gap. The germline V gene has CDR1 SNHLY and CDR2 FYNNEI. CDR3 sequence: CASSSQGYQETQYF. The CDR3 DNA reads TGTGCCAGCAGCTCGCAGGGGTACCAAGAGACCCAGTACTTC.

The chain joins TRBV21-1 to TRBJ2-3; the table's D call, TRBD1, has no DNA check behind it. TRBV21-1 corresponds to a pseudogene. This CDR3 has 15 amino acids. The CDR3 region is CASSPPRLGTDTQYF. CDR3 sequence (DNA): TGTGCCAGCTCTCCCCCCAGGCTGGGCACAGATACGCAGTATTTT.

V usage is TRBV29-1 and J usage is TRBJ1-5, with D maybe TRBD1 (5 bases). This CDR3 comprises 12 residues. Trimming removed 8 bases from V and 4 bases from J, with 12 bases in between. CDR1 is SQVTM and CDR2 is ANQGSEA in the germline V gene. CDR3 region: CSQMTVNQPQHF. CDR3 nucleotide sequence: TGCAGCCAAATGACAGTAAATCAGCCCCAGCATTTT.

This clone was seen a single time. V and J are TRBV4-3 and TRBJ1-5; tentatively, D is TRBD1 (5 bases). The CDR3 has 14 amino acids. The germline V and J ends were trimmed by 1 base and 7 bases, with 11 bases remaining between them. Per the germline V gene, CDR1 is LGHNA and CDR2 is YSLEER. CDR3 sequence reads: CASSQGQRGQPQHF. Written as DNA, the CDR3 is TGCGCCAGCAGCCAAGGACAAAGGGGCCAGCCCCAGCATTTT.

In its sample, this clone was seen a few times. This chain uses TRBV4-3 with TRBJ1-2; TRBD1 matches 8 bases. This CDR3 region has 15 residues. V trimming: 5 bases; J trimming: 5 bases; junction bases outside the gene matches: 10. Germline V gene data show CDR1 as LGHNA and CDR2 as YSLEER. CDR3 DNA sequence: TGCGCCAGCAGCTTCGGGACAGGTGCCCCTTATGGCTACACCTTC. It specifies CASSFGTGAPYGYTF.

The genes are TRBV5-1 and TRBJ1-1; perhaps TRBD1 as D (6 bases). Looked up from germline, CDR1 is SGHRS and CDR2 is YFSETQ. The length of the CDR3 is 13 residues. The V gene lost 2 bases and the J gene lost 6 bases, with 11 bases spanning the gap. This chain's CDR3 is CASSFTGLPEAFF. The CDR3 bases are TGCGCCAGCAGCTTTACAGGGTTGCCTGAAGCTTTCTTT.